Sequencing of this T cell receptor beta chain was carried out in a study of T-cell memory formation after mild COVID-19. About the research overall: Largely donor-specific TCR clusters were found.

General study points: Pre-infection memory already had some responding clones, implying cross-reactive memory joined.

TCRdb re-called the 5' RACE reads through MiXCR, storing one row per CDR3 protein. The sample contains approximately 350,000 distinct CDR3 sequences, approximately 15% of which appear only once. Trimming removed 5 bases from V and 3 bases from J; junction bases left unmatched: 12. CDR3 length equals 17 residues. A few counts support this clonotype. Its antigen is currently unknown. The J gene is TRBJ2-7, the V gene TRBV12-3 or TRBV12-4, with 11 bases aligning to TRBD1. The receptor was derived from a young man who had mild COVID-19 (a few samples of this study predate the infection). Cell type and time point are not known. The sequencing input was PBMCs or a T cell subset sorted from them (not recorded which). The CDR3 region is CASSQEARDRGFYEQYF. The CDR3 nucleotides are TGTGCCAGCAGTCAAGAAGCCCGGGACAGGGGGTTCTACGAGCAGTACTTC.